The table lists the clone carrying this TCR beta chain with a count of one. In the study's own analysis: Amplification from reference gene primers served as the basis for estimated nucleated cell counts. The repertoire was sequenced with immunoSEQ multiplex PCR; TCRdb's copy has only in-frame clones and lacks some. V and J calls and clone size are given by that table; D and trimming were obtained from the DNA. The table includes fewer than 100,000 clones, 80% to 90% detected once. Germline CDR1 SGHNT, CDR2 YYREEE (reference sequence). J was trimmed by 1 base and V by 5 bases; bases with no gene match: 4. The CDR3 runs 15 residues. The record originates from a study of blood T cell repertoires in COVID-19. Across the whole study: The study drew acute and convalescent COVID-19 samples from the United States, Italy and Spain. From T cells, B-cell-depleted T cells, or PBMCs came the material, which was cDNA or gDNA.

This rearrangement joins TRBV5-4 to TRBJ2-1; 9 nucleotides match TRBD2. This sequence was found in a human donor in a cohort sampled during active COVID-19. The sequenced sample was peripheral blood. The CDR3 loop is CASRVAGDSYNEQFF. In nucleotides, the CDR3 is TGTGCCAGCAGGGTAGCGGGGGATTCCTACAATGAGCAGTTCTTC.